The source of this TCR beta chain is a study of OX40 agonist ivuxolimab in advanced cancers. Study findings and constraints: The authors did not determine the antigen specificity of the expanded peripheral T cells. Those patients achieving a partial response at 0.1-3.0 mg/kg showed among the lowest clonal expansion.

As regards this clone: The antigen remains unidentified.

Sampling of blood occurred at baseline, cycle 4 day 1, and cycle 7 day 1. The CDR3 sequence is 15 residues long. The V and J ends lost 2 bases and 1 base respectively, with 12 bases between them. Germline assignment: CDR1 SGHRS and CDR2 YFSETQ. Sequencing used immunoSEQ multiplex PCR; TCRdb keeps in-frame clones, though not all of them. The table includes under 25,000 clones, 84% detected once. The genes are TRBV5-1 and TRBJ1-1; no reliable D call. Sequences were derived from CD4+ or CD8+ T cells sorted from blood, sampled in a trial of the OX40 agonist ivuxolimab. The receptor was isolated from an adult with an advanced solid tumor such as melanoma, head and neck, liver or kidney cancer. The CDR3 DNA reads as TGCGCCAGCAGCTTAGTTACGGCAAGGAACACTGAAGCTTTCTTT. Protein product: CASSLVTARNTEAFF. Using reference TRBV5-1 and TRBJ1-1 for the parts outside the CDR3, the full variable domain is KAGVTQTPRYLIKTRGQQVTLSCSPISGHRSVSWYQQTPGQGLQFLFEYFSETQRNKGNFPGRFSGRQFSNSRSEMNVSTLELGDSALYLCASSLVTARNTEAFFGQGTRLTVV.